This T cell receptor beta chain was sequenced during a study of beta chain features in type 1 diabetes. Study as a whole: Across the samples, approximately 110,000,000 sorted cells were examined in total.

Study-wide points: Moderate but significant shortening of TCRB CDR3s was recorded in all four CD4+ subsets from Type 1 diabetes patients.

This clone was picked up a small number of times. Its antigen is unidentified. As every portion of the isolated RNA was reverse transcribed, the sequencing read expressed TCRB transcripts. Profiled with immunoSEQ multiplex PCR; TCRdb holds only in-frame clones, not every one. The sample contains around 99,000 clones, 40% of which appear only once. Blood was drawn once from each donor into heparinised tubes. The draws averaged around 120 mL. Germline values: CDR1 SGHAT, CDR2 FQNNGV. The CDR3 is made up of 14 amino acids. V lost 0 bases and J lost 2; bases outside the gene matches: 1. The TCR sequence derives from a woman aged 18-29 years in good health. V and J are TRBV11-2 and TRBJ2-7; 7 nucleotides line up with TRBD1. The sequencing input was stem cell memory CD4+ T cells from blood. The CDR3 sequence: CASSLDQGAYEQYF. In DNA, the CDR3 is TGTGCCAGCAGCTTAGACCAGGGGGCCTACGAGCAGTACTTC.